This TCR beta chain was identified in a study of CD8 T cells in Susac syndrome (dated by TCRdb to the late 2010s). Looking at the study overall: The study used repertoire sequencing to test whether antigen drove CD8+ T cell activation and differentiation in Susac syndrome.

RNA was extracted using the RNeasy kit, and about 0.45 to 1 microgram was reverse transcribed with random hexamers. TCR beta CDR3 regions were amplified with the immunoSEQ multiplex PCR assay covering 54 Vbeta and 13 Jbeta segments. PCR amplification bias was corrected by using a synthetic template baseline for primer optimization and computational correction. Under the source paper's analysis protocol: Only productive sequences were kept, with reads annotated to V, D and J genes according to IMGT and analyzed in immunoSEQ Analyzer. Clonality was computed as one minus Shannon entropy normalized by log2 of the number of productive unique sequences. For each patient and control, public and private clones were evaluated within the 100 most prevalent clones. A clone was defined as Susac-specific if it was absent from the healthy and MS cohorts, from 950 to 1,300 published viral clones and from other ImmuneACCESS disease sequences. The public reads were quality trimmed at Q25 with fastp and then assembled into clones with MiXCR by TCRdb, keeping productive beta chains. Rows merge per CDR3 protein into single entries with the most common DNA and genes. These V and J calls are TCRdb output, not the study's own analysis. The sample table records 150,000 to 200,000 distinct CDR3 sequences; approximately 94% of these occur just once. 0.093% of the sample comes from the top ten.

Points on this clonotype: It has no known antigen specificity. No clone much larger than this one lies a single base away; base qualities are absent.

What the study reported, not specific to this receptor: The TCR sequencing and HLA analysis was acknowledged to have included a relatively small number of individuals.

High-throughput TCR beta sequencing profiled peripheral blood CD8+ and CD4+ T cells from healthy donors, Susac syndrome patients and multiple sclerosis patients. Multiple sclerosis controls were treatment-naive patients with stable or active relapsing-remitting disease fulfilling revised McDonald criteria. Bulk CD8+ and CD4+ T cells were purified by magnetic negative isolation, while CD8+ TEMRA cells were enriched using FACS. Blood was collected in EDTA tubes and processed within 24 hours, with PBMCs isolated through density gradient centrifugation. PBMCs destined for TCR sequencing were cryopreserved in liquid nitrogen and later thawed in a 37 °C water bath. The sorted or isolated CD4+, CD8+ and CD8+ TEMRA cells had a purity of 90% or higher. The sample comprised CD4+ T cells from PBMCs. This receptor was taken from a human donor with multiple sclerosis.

The CDR3 protein sequence reads: CASRGDWGEPEMDTQYF. At the DNA level, the sequence is TGTGCCAGCAGGGGCGATTGGGGGGAGCCTGAGATGGATACGCAGTATTTT. The chain couples TRBV7-9 to TRBJ2-3; the D gene is perhaps TRBD2, from 6 matching bases. Cut back by 6 bases and 6 bases, the V and J ends lie 25 bases apart. Based on the germline V gene (reference sequence), the CDR1 and CDR2 sequences are SEHNR and FQNEAQ. The CDR3 spans 17 residues, from the cysteine through the phenylalanine. This entry keeps only the CDR3 DNA: 51 bases, framed from base 1.